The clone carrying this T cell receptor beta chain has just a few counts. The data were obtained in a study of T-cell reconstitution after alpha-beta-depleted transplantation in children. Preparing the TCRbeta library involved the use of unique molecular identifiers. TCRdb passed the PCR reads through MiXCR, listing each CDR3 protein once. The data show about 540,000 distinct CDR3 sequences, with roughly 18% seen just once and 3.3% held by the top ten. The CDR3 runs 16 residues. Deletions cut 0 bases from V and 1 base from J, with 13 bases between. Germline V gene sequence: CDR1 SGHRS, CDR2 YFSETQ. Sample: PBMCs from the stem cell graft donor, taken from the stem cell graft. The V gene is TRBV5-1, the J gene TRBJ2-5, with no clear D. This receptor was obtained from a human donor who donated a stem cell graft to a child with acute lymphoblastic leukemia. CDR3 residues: CASSLASWVAQETQYF. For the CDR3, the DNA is TGCGCCAGCAGCTTGGCCAGTTGGGTGGCCCAAGAGACCCAGTACTTC.